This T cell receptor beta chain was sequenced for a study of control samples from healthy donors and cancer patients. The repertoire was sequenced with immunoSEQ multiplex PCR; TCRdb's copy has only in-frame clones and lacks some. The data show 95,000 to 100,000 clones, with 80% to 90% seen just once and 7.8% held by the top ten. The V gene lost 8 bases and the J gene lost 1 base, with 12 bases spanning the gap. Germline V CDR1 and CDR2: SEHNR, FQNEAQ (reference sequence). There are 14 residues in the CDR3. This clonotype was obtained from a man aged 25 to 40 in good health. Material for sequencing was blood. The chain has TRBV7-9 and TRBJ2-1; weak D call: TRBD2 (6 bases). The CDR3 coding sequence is TGTGCCAGCGGCCGGGGGTGGTCCTACAATGAGCAGTTCTTC. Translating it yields CASGRGWSYNEQFF.